These 4 T cell receptor beta chains came from one sample sequenced in a study of cytomegalovirus exposure and HLA in healthy donors. PCR involved 60 Vbeta and 13 Jbeta primers. Only in-frame clones appear in the TCRdb table, and some are missing; sequencing was by immunoSEQ multiplex PCR. The profile shows tens of thousands of clones, 78% of them singletons. Sequenced material: PBMCs. These receptors were collected from a male donor in good health and CMV-seropositive.

The chain recombines TRBV9 with TRBJ2-7, with TRBD1 matching 8 bases. CDR3 length: 13 residues. CDR1 and CDR2 from the germline V gene are SGDLS and YYNGEE. Trimming removed 0 bases from V and 5 bases from J; junction bases left unmatched: 1. The CDR3 sequence is CASSVGQGNEQYF. The CDR3 nucleotides are TGTGCCAGCAGCGTAGGACAGGGGAACGAGCAGTACTTC.

The V gene is TRBV19, the J gene TRBJ2-1, with D maybe TRBD2 (6 bases). Trimming shortened V by 11 bases and J by 5 bases, and 22 bases separated the two germline ends. The CDR3 contains 15 residues. Germline V lookup: CDR1 LNHDA, CDR2 SQIVND (reference sequence). The CDR3: CAVAPTVRRDNEQFF. The CDR3 DNA sequence: TGTGCCGTCGCCCCGACTGTGAGGAGGGACAATGAGCAGTTCTTC.

This chain links TRBV7-2 with TRBJ2-1; 7 bases align to TRBD2. This CDR3 contains 15 residues. Germline V gives CDR1 SGHTA, CDR2 FQGNSA. V dropped 2 bases and J dropped 3; count of bases not matched to a gene: 4. CDR3 nucleotides: TGTGCCAGCAGCTTACTCGGGAGGAGCTACAATGAGCAGTTCTTC. Translated, it gives CASSLLGRSYNEQFF.

The chain carries TRBV19 and TRBJ2-2; 7 bases agree with TRBD1. With 7 bases clipped from V and 4 bases from J, the junction kept 6 bases outside the gene matches. The CDR3 covers 14 residues. From germline, CDR1 is LNHDA and CDR2 SQIVND (reference sequence). CDR3 sequence (DNA): TGTGCCAGTATTGAGGGGGCGGGCACCGGGGAGCTGTTTTTT. Translated, it gives CASIEGAGTGELFF. Using reference TRBV19 and TRBJ2-2 for the parts outside the CDR3, the full variable domain is DGGITQSPKYLFRKEGQNVTLSCEQNLNHDAMYWYRQDPGQGLRLIYYSQIVNDFQKGDIAEGYSVSREKKESFPLTVTSAQKNPTAFYLCASIEGAGTGELFFGEGSRLTVL.